The present T cell receptor (beta chain) was sequenced within a study of CD4 T cells in relation to SARS-CoV-2 and coronaviruses. Whole-study context: ViraFEST: approximately nine-day antigen culture of PBMCs, then TCR beta CDR3 sequencing.

The CDR3 has 14 amino acids. Germline lookup yields CDR1 SNHLY and CDR2 FYNNEI. V gave up 4 bases and J gave up 4 bases, with 14 bases separating them. With regard to this clone: What it binds is not known.

Sequencing was performed with immunoSEQ multiplex PCR; in TCRdb, only in-frame clones are kept and a portion is missing. The sample includes some 20,000 clones, 65% to 75% seen only once; the top ten take over 25%. Unexposed donor CD4+ T cells date from 2011-2018, before the COVID-19 pandemic. CD4+ T cells were isolated from the cells after about nine days of culture. Unexposed-donor CD4+ T cells were probed with SARS-CoV-2 S/N and four cold-coronavirus spikes, cells permitting. The specimen sequenced was CD4+ T cells from PBMCs, cultured in vitro. This chain links TRBV2 with TRBJ2-7; D possibly corresponds to TRBD1 (6 bases). The TCR comes from a human donor in good health. The CDR3 region is CASSVQGKSYEQYF. Written as DNA, the CDR3 is TGTGCCAGCAGTGTACAGGGAAAGTCTTACGAGCAGTACTTC.